This T cell receptor beta chain was documented in a study of T-cell reconstitution after alpha-beta-depleted transplantation in children. Preparation of the TCRbeta library involved a method that used unique molecular identifiers. TCRdb reprocessed the PCR reads via MiXCR and lists one record per CDR3 protein. The sample contains fewer than 700,000 distinct CDR3 sequences, around 13% of which appear only once. The TCR comes from a male patient aged 10-17 years who had a stem cell transplant for acute myeloid leukemia, so the T cells may come from the graft donor. The sample here was PBMCs, mostly from graft donor cells, taken 360 days after TCRalphabeta/CD19-depleted stem cell transplant.

The CDR3 protein is CASSQDLQAGQPQHF. CDR3 DNA: TGTGCCAGCAGCCAAGATTTGCAGGCGGGTCAGCCCCAGCATTTT. The chain carries TRBV3-1 and TRBJ1-5, with D unresolved. The CDR3 has 15 residues. Trimming shortened V by 0 bases and J by 6 bases, and 12 bases separated the two germline ends. Germline lookup yields CDR1 LGHDT and CDR2 YNNKEL (reference sequence).